The 28 T cell receptor beta chains below all came from one sample that was sequenced in a study of blood T cell repertoires in COVID-19. Using immunoSEQ multiplex PCR, the repertoire was profiled, and TCRdb retains in-frame clones only, with some absent. The repertoire holds roughly 150,000 clones, with 80% as singletons. Sequenced: peripheral blood. The receptors originated from a man aged 55-75 years with acute or convalescent COVID-19.

This rearrangement joins TRBV2 to TRBJ2-3, with TRBD1 as a possible D gene (5 bases). V lost 1 base and J lost 8, with 16 bases in between. This CDR3 contains 15 residues. Germline V lookup: CDR1 SNHLY, CDR2 FYNNEI. The CDR3, as DNA: TGTGCCAGCAGTGAAGTTACTGGTGGTGGGGCTACGCAGTATTTT. Protein product: CASSEVTGGGATQYF.

The chain employs TRBV27 and TRBJ1-2; tentatively, D is TRBD1 (5 bases). Germline CDR1 reads MNHEY; CDR2 reads SMNVEV (reference sequence). V lost 2 bases and J 4 bases, leaving 11 bases between the germline ends. The CDR3 length is 14 residues. The DNA of the CDR3 is TGTGCCAGCAGTTTAAGGCAGGGTAGCTATGGCTACACCTTC. Translating it yields CASSLRQGSYGYTF.

This clone was seen only once. The genes are TRBV15 and TRBJ2-7; maybe TRBD1 (6 bases). Germline V gene lookup returns CDR1 LNHNV and CDR2 YYDKDF (reference sequence). The length of the CDR3 is 15 residues. Trimming removed 4 bases at V and 5 bases at J, with 18 bases between. The CDR3 DNA is TGTGCCACCAGCACCCGAGTCGCCAGGGGAGACGAGCAGTACTTC. Translating gives CATSTRVARGDEQYF.

This chain links TRBV7-3 with TRBJ2-3, with 14 bases matching TRBD2. The CDR3 contains 16 residues. After removal of 5 bases from V and 4 bases from J, the junction contained 5 bases not matched to a gene. Germline CDR1 and CDR2: SGHTA and FQGTGA. The CDR3 reads CASSPTSGGAPDTQYF. The CDR3 DNA follows: TGTGCCAGCAGCCCGACTAGCGGGGGGGCCCCAGATACGCAGTATTTT.

The chain is built from TRBV6-5 and TRBJ1-1; D is unresolved. Trimming removed 5 bases from V and 0 bases from J, with 4 bases in between. The CDR3 contains 12 residues. In germline, CDR1 is MNHEY, CDR2 SVGAGI. The CDR3 coding sequence is TGTGCCAGCAGTCGGTTGAACACTGAAGCTTTCTTT. Encoded protein: CASSRLNTEAFF.

V and J are TRBV12-3 or TRBV12-4 and TRBJ2-7; possible D gene TRBD2, 6 bases. The CDR3 contains 13 residues. With 6 bases removed from V and 9 bases from J, the gap between germline ends came to 18 bases. The CDR3 protein is CASSPQPGLAQYF. In DNA, the CDR3 is TGTGCCAGCAGCCCTCAACCGGGACTCGCGCAGTACTTC.

This sequence joins TRBV28 and TRBJ1-1; TRBD1 agrees at 7 bases. CDR1 and CDR2 from the germline V gene are MDHEN and SYDVKM. The CDR3 is 15 residues long. With V trimmed by 6 bases and J by 1 base, 8 bases remained unmatched. CDR3 protein: CASSDPRGRNTEAFF. The CDR3 nucleotides are TGTGCCAGCAGCGACCCCAGGGGGAGGAACACTGAAGCTTTCTTT.

V is TRBV7-6 and J is TRBJ2-1; 7 positions match TRBD2. With 6 bases clipped from V and 5 bases from J, the junction kept 16 bases outside the gene matches. The CDR3 loop spans 17 amino acids. The germline gives CDR1 SGHVS, CDR2 FNYEAQ. CDR3 in amino acids: CASSRMGGTLPNNEQFF. The CDR3 DNA follows: TGTGCCAGCAGTAGAATGGGGGGGACTCTTCCGAACAATGAGCAGTTCTTC.

V and J are TRBV19 and TRBJ2-3; tentatively, D is TRBD1 (5 bases). Per the germline V gene, CDR1 is LNHDA and CDR2 is SQIVND (reference sequence). The V end lost 8 bases, the J end lost 3 bases, and 15 bases lay between the germline ends. The CDR3 has 14 residues. As DNA, the CDR3 is TGTGCCAGTGCCCTTGACAGTCGGACAGATACGCAGTATTTT. This translates into CASALDSRTDTQYF.

The CDR3 DNA is TGTGCCGCGAAGTCGGGGCAGGGGGCGGCAGATACGCAGTATTTT. This sequence encodes CAAKSGQGAADTQYF. The chain uses TRBV6-5 and TRBJ2-3, with TRBD1 identical over 8 bases. V dropped 11 bases and J dropped 4; count of bases not matched to a gene: 14. Per germline, CDR1 MNHEY and CDR2 SVGAGI. The CDR3 is 15 residues long.

The CDR3 DNA sequence: TGTGCCAGCGGAGGGAGGGGGAACACTGAAGCTTTCTTT. Its protein product is CASGGRGNTEAFF. The chain has TRBV9 and TRBJ1-1; D possibly corresponds to TRBD1 (5 bases). This CDR3 spans 13 amino acids. From germline, CDR1 is SGDLS and CDR2 YYNGEE. V was shortened by 7 bases and J by 1 base, with 11 bases between the two germline ends.

The chain uses TRBV2 and TRBJ1-2, with 8 bases lining up with TRBD1. The CDR3 has 15 residues. Germline V gives CDR1 SNHLY, CDR2 FYNNEI. Unmatched junction bases numbered 13, after V lost 7 bases and J lost 6 bases. The CDR3 loop is CASIASRQGSHGYTF. In DNA form, the CDR3 reads TGTGCCAGCATTGCCTCCCGACAGGGGTCCCATGGCTACACCTTC.

This sequence joins TRBV6-6 and TRBJ2-7; unclear D gene. The length of the CDR3 is 11 residues. Trimming shortened V by 2 bases and J by 7 bases, and 6 bases separated the two germline ends. Germline V gene lookup returns CDR1 MNHNY and CDR2 SVGAGI (reference sequence). CDR3 region: CASSYVGEQYF. The CDR3 coding sequence is TGTGCCAGCAGTTACGTCGGGGAGCAGTACTTC.

The chain has TRBV19 and TRBJ1-2; 10 nucleotides agree with TRBD1. Trimming at V came to 10 bases and at J to 2 bases, leaving 4 bases not matched to a gene. Germline V gene lookup returns CDR1 LNHDA and CDR2 SQIVND (reference sequence). The CDR3 loop spans 13 amino acids. Here the CDR3 reads CATGTGDNYGYTF. Here the CDR3 DNA reads TGTGCCACCGGGACAGGGGACAACTATGGCTACACCTTC.

This chain uses TRBV10-3 with TRBJ1-6; the D gene is possibly TRBD1 (6 bases). The CDR3 loop spans 15 amino acids. V lost 2 bases to trimming and J lost 7 bases, with 12 bases between them. Germline V gives CDR1 ENHRY, CDR2 SYGVKD. This CDR3 is CAISETGQPNSPLHF. The CDR3 DNA is TGTGCCATCAGTGAGACCGGACAGCCAAATTCACCCCTCCACTTT.

The chain carries TRBV4-1 and TRBJ2-7; 8 positions agree with TRBD1. The V segment lost 1 base and the J segment 3 bases; nucleotides outside the gene matches: 2. Germline CDR1 is MGHRA and CDR2 is YSYEKL. The CDR3 spans 14 residues. CDR3: CASSQGDRIYEQYF. The CDR3 nucleotides are TGCGCCAGCAGCCAAGGGGACAGGATCTACGAGCAGTACTTC.

The chain is built from TRBV19 and TRBJ1-1; D perhaps matches TRBD1 (6 bases). The CDR3 contains 14 residues. CDR1 and CDR2 from the germline V gene are LNHDA and SQIVND (reference sequence). Trimming took 3 bases from V and 4 from J, leaving 12 bases between them. The CDR3 DNA reads TGTGCCAGTAGTATGAGACAGGCCCCCACTGAAGCTTTCTTT. Its protein product is CASSMRQAPTEAFF.

This rearrangement joins TRBV2 to TRBJ2-3, with 11 bases aligning to TRBD2. In germline, CDR1 is SNHLY, CDR2 FYNNEI. Unmatched junction bases numbered 5, after V lost 4 bases and J lost 5 bases. CDR3 length equals 15 residues. The chain's CDR3 is CASSGGGLAVDTQYF. The DNA of the CDR3 is TGTGCCAGCAGTGGGGGGGGACTAGCGGTAGATACGCAGTATTTT.

CDR3: CASSDGQGWTGELFF. The CDR3 region has the DNA TGTGCCAGCAGTGATGGACAGGGGTGGACCGGGGAGCTGTTTTTT. V is TRBV6-1 and J is TRBJ2-2; 9 bases fit TRBD1. CDR1 and CDR2 from the germline V gene are MNHNS and SASEGT. The CDR3 is 15 amino acids. After removal of 3 bases from V and 5 bases from J, the junction contained 4 bases not matched to a gene.

The rearrangement links TRBV5-6 to TRBJ1-2; TRBD1 matches at 7 bases. This CDR3 has 17 residues. Germline lookup yields CDR1 SGHDT and CDR2 YYEEEE. With 3 bases clipped from V and 3 bases from J, the junction kept 14 bases outside the gene matches. CDR3 coding DNA: TGTGCCAGCAGCTCCAGAGCTAACAGGGGAGTCTACTATGGCTACACCTTC. This codes for CASSSRANRGVYYGYTF.

CDR3 in DNA: TGTGCCAGCAGCGCCAAATCCCCGGGACTAGATACGCAGTATTTT. As protein: CASSAKSPGLDTQYF. The rearrangement joins TRBV9 to TRBJ2-3, with D maybe TRBD2 (6 bases). CDR1 and CDR2 (germline): SGDLS, YYNGEE. There are 15 residues in the CDR3. Trimming took off 3 bases at V and 5 bases at J, with 16 bases between the two ends.

V is TRBV6-2 or TRBV6-3 and J is TRBJ2-4, with D maybe TRBD1 (6 bases). This CDR3 region has 19 residues. Trimming cost V 0 bases and J 0 bases, with 18 bases left between them. CDR1 MNHEY and CDR2 SVGEGT come from the germline V gene. The CDR3 sequence is CASSYSNSSGTLAKNIQYF. The DNA of the CDR3 is TGTGCCAGCAGTTACTCGAATTCATCAGGGACACTAGCCAAAAACATTCAGTACTTC.

The J gene is TRBJ2-1, the V gene TRBV6-6; TRBD2 matches 8 bases. The CDR3 runs 14 residues. The germline gives CDR1 MNHNY, CDR2 SVGAGI (reference sequence). After removal of 6 bases from V and 1 base from J, the junction contained 2 bases not matched to a gene. The CDR3 DNA reads as TGTGCCAGCAGGGGCGGGAGGTCCTACAATGAGCAGTTCTTC. It translates to CASRGGRSYNEQFF.

J is TRBJ1-2 and V is TRBV7-9; D unresolved. CDR1 is SEHNR and CDR2 is FQNEAQ in the germline V gene (reference sequence). Trimming cost V 3 bases and J 8 bases, with 7 bases left between them. This CDR3 is built from 11 residues. The CDR3 sequence is CASSFTGGYTF. DNA of the CDR3: TGTGCCAGCAGCTTCACCGGGGGCTACACCTTC.

The V call is TRBV7-6, the J call TRBJ2-2; unclear D gene. V was pared by 6 bases and J by 4 bases, with 15 bases between. The CDR3 is 15 residues long. The germline V gene has CDR1 SGHVS and CDR2 FNYEAQ. The CDR3 is CASRRGESATGELFF. The CDR3 nucleotides are TGTGCCAGCAGAAGAGGCGAATCGGCCACCGGGGAGCTGTTTTTT.

This clone was found once. V and J are TRBV7-2 and TRBJ1-2; 8 bases agree with TRBD1. Germline values: CDR1 SGHTA, CDR2 FQGNSA. J gave up 6 bases and V 5 bases, and 8 bases lay outside the gene matches. This CDR3 has 14 residues. The CDR3 coding sequence is TGTGCCAGCAGCCAGGGACAGGAGATCGATGGCTACACCTTC. It translates to CASSQGQEIDGYTF.

The V call is TRBV27, the J call TRBJ2-5, with D possibly being TRBD2 (5 bases). The CDR3 covers 16 residues. Per the germline V gene, CDR1 is MNHEY and CDR2 is SMNVEV (reference sequence). The V end was cut by 7 bases, the J end by 1 base, with 19 bases between. Here the CDR3 reads CASTSLGIGLQETQYF. CDR3 sequence (DNA): TGTGCCAGCACCTCCTTGGGGATAGGACTCCAAGAGACCCAGTACTTC.

The rearrangement links TRBV11-2 to TRBJ2-5; 15 bases agree with TRBD2. The V segment lost 5 bases and the J segment 4 bases; nucleotides outside the gene matches: 5. This CDR3 spans 16 amino acids. The germline V gene encodes CDR1 SGHAT and CDR2 FQNNGV. CDR3 sequence reads: CASSPPGLAGGETQYF. As DNA, the CDR3 is TGTGCCAGCAGCCCCCCGGGACTAGCGGGAGGAGAGACCCAGTACTTC.